The present T cell receptor (beta chain) was sequenced within a study of blood T cell repertoires in COVID-19. The wider study: The origin of the acute and convalescent COVID-19 samples was the United States, Italy and Spain.

Each participant's cohort was designated according to participant-reported clinical history. The study counted Cohort 3 donors as recovered given two negative PCRs, clearance, or symptom resolution. This clone has just a few counts. Germline V gives CDR1 MGHRA, CDR2 YSYEKL. V lost 2 bases to trimming and J lost 8 bases; unmatched junction nucleotides: 14. The CDR3 is 16 amino acids. Clones were read by immunoSEQ multiplex PCR, and TCRdb kept only the in-frame ones, dropping some. This table holds approximately 240,000 clones, approximately 90% found once. Material: PBMCs or T cells enriched from blood (not recorded which). The V call is TRBV4-1, the J call TRBJ1-2, with 7 bases lining up with TRBD1. The receptor was isolated from a woman aged 18-30 years who had recovered from COVID-19. CDR3 sequence (DNA): TGCGCCAGCAGCCAATCCAGGGCGAACAACAGGGGCGGCTACACCTTC. This encodes CASSQSRANNRGGYTF.